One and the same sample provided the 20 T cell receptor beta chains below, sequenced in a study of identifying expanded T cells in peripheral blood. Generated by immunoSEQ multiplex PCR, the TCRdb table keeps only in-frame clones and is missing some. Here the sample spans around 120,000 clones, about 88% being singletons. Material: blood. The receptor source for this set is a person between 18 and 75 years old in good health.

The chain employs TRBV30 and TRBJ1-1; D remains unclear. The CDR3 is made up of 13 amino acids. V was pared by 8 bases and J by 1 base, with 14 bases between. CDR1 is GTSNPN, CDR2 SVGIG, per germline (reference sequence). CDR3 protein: CASGYQWNTEAFF. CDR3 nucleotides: TGTGCCAGCGGTTACCAATGGAACACTGAAGCTTTCTTT.

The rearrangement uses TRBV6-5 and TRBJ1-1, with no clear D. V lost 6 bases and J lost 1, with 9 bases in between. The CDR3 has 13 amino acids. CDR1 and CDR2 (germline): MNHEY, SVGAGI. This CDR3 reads CASSPLRNTEAFF. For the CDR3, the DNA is TGTGCCAGCAGCCCCTTACGGAACACTGAAGCTTTCTTT.

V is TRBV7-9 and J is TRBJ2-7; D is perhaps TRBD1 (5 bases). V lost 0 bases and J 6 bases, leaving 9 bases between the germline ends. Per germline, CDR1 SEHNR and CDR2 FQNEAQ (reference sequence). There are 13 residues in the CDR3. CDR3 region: CASSLAQGSEQYF. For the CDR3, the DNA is TGTGCCAGCAGCTTAGCCCAGGGCTCCGAGCAGTACTTC.

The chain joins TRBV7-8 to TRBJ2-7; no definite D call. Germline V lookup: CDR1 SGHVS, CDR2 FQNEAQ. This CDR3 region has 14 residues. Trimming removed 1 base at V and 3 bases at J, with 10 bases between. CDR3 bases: TGTGCCAGCAGCTTAGGTGGGCAGATCTACGAGCAGTACTTC. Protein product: CASSLGGQIYEQYF.

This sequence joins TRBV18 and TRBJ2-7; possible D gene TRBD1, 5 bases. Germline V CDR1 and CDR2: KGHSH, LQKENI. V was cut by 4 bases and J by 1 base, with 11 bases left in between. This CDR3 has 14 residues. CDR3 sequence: CASSQAPGSYEQYF. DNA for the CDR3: TGTGCCAGCTCACAAGCCCCAGGGTCCTACGAGCAGTACTTC.

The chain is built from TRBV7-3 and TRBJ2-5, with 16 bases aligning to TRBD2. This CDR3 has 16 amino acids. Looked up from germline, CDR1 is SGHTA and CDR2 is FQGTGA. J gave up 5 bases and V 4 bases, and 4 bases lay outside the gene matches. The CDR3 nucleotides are TGTGCCAGCAGCTCCCAGGGACTAGCGGGAGGGGAGACCCAGTACTTC. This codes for CASSSQGLAGGETQYF. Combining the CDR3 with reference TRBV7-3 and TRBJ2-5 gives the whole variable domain GAGVSQTPSNKVTEKGKYVELRCDPISGHTALYWYRQSLGQGPEFLIYFQGTGAADDSGLPNDRFFAVRPEGSVSTLKIQRTERGDSAVYLCASSSQGLAGGETQYFGPGTRLLVL.

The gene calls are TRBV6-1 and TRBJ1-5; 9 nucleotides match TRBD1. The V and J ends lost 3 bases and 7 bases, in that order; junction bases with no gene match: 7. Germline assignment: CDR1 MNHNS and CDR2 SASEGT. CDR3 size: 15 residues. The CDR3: CASSDLGQGTQPQHF. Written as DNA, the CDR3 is TGTGCCAGCAGTGATTTGGGACAGGGTACCCAGCCCCAGCATTTT.

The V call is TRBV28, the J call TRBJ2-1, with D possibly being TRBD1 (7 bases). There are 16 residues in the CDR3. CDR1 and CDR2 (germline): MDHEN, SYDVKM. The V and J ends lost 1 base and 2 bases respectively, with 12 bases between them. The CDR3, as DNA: TGTGCCAGCAGTTTATCTTCAGGGGGGCCCTACAATGAGCAGTTCTTC. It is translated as CASSLSSGGPYNEQFF.

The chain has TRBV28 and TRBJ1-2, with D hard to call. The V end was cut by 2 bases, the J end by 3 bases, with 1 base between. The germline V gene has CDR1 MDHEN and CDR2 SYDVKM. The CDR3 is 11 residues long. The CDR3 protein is CASSLHYGYTF. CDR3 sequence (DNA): TGTGCCAGCAGTTTACACTATGGCTACACCTTC.

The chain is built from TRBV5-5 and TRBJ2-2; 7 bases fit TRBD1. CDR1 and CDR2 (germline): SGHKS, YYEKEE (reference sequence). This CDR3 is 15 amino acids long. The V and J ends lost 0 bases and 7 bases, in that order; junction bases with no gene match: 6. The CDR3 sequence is CASSLVGTEDGELFF. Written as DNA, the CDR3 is TGTGCCAGCAGCTTGGTAGGGACAGAAGACGGGGAGCTGTTTTTT.

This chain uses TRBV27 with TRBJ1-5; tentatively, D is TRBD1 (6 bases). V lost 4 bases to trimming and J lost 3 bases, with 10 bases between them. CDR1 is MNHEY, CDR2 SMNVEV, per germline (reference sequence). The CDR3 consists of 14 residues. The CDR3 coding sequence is TGTGCCAGCAGTTCCAGGGGTATCAATCAGCCCCAGCATTTT. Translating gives CASSSRGINQPQHF.

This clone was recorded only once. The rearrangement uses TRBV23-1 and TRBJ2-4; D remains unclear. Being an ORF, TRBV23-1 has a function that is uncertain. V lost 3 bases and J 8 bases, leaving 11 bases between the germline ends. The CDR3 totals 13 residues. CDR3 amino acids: CASSHHRSDIQYF. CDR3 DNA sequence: TGCGCCAGCAGTCACCACAGATCCGACATTCAGTACTTC.

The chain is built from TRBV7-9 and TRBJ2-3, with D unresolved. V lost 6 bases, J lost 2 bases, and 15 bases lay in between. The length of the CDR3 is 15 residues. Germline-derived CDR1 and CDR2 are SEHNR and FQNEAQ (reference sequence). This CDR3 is CASSPLGPVTDTQYF. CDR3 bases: TGTGCCAGCAGTCCGCTCGGGCCAGTCACAGATACGCAGTATTTT. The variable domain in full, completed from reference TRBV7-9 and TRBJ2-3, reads DTGVSQNPRHKITKRGQNVTFRCDPISEHNRLYWYRQTLGQGPEFLTYFQNEAQLEKSRLLSDRFSAERPKGSFSTLEIQRTEQGDSAMYLCASSPLGPVTDTQYFGPGTRLTVL.

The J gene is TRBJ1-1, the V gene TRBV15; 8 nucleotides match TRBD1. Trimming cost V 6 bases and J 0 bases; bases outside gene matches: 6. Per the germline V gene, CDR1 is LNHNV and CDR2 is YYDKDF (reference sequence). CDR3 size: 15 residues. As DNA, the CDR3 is TGTGCCACCAGTTTGGACAGGGTCCTGAACACTGAAGCTTTCTTT. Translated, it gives CATSLDRVLNTEAFF.

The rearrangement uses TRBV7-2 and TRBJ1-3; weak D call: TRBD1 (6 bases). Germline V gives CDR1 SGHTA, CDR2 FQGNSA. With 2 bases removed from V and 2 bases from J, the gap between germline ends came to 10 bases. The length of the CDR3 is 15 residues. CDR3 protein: CASSLNAGAGNTIYF. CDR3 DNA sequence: TGTGCCAGCAGCTTAAACGCAGGGGCTGGAAACACCATATATTTT.

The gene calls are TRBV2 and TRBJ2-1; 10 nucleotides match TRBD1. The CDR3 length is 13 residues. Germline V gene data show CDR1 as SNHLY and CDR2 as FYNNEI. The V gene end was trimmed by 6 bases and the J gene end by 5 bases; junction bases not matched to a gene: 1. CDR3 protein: CASRGTGDNEQFF. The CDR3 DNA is TGTGCCAGCAGAGGGACAGGGGACAATGAGCAGTTCTTC.

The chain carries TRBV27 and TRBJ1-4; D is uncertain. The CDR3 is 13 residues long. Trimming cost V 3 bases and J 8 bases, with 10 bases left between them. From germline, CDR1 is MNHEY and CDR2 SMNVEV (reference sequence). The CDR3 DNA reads TGTGCCAGCAGTTTTCATGAGGGAGAAAAACTGTTTTTT. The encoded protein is CASSFHEGEKLFF.

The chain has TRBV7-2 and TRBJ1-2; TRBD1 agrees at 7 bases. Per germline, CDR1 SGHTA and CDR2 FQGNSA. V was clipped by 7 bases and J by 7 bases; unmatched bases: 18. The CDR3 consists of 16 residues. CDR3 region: CASNPRDSSNFGGYTF. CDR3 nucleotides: TGTGCCAGCAATCCCCGGGACAGCTCAAATTTTGGTGGCTACACCTTC.

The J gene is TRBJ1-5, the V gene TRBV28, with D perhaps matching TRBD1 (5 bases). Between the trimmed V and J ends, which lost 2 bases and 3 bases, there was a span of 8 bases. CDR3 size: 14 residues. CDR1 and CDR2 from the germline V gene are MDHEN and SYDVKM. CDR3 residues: CASSLQGLNQPQHF. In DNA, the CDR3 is TGTGCCAGCAGTTTACAGGGACTCAATCAGCCCCAGCATTTT.

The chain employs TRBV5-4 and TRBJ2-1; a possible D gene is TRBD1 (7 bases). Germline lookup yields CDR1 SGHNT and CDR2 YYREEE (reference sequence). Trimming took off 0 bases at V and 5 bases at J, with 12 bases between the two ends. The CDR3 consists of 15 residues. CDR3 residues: CASSLEQGRHNEQFF. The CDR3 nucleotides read TGTGCCAGCAGCTTGGAACAGGGGAGGCACAATGAGCAGTTCTTC.